This is a list of T cell receptor beta chains from one sample in a study of T cells after yellow fever vaccination. TCRdb re-analysed the 5' RACE reads in MiXCR, keeping a single row per CDR3 protein. The sample consists of a few hundred thousand distinct CDR3 sequences, 6.5% to 8.5% of them appearing once. The material sequenced was CD4+ T cells sorted from PBMCs, taken 15 days after the yellow fever booster vaccination. The receptor source for this set is a man younger than 45 who received the YFV17D yellow fever vaccine. Each CDR3 is given with its conserved first and last residue. Fields, in order: V gene, clone size, J gene, D gene, CDR3 length, CDR3 DNA, CDR3 protein. A D gene is named only where the DNA matches it firmly. Clone size is not always given. Where it is, it says once, few, many or a class for expanded clones.

>TRBV6-2/TRBV6-3|few|TRBJ2-1|-|12
TGTGCCACTACTCGGAGCGAGAATGAGCAGTTCTTC
CATTRSENEQFF
>TRBV7-2|-|TRBJ2-5|-|12
TGTGCCAGCAGCGTGCTCTCCCCGGCCCAGTACTTC
CASSVLSPAQYF
>TRBV21-1|-|TRBJ2-1|-|17
TGTGCCAGCAGCAATAGCGGGAGCGGTTGGAGCTACAATGAGCAGTTCTTC
CASSNSGSGWSYNEQFF
>TRBV29-1|many|TRBJ2-7|-|12
TGCAGCGTTGGAGGCGGCGCCTACGAGCAGTACTTC
CSVGGGAYEQYF
>TRBV7-9|few|TRBJ2-3|TRBD2|15
TGTGCCAGCAGCAAGACTAGCGGGAGGCCAGATACGCAGTATTTT
CASSKTSGRPDTQYF
>TRBV5-1|-|TRBJ2-7|TRBD1|14
TGCGCCAGCAGCGCTGACAGGGGCTCCTACGAGCAGTACTTC
CASSADRGSYEQYF
>TRBV7-9|few|TRBJ2-1|TRBD1|15
TGTGCCAGCAGGGACAGGGCCAATTCCTACAATGAGCAGTTCTTC
CASRDRANSYNEQFF
>TRBV7-2|few|TRBJ2-7|-|12
TGTGCCAGCAGCCGCGGATATTACGAGCAGTACTTC
CASSRGYYEQYF
>TRBV7-2|few|TRBJ2-1|-|15
TGTGCCAGCAGCTTAGGGGCCAATCTAGGCTATGAGCAGTTCTTC
CASSLGANLGYEQFF
>TRBV20-1|few|TRBJ1-5|TRBD1|12
TGCAGTGCGTCGACAGGGGGCGAGCCCCAGCATTTT
CSASTGGEPQHF
>TRBV6-5|-|TRBJ2-5|-|14
TGTGCCAGCAGTTACTCCCGAGCCGGGAAGACCCAGTACTTC
CASSYSRAGKTQYF
>TRBV19|few|TRBJ1-5|-|15
TGTGCCAGTAGCAGAGACAGGCAAAGCAATCAGCCCCAGCATTTT
CASSRDRQSNQPQHF
>TRBV19|-|TRBJ1-1|-|14
TGTGCCAGCGAGGGGAGGGGTCGGTTCACTGAAGCTTTCTTT
CASEGRGRFTEAFF
>TRBV20-1|-|TRBJ2-7|TRBD1|12
TGCAGTGCCACCAGGGGGTCCTACGAGCAGTACTTC
CSATRGSYEQYF
>TRBV12-3/TRBV12-4|few|TRBJ2-5|-|13
TGTGCCAGCAGTTACAGGACAGAAGAGACCCAGTACTTC
CASSYRTEETQYF
>TRBV4-3|many|TRBJ2-1|TRBD2|16
TGCGCCAGCAGCCTAGATGGGACTAGCGGATACAATGAGCAGTTCTTC
CASSLDGTSGYNEQFF
>TRBV9|-|TRBJ2-3|-|15
TGTGCCAGCAGCGATTACCTGGGAGGCACAGATACGCAGTATTTT
CASSDYLGGTDTQYF
>TRBV18|-|TRBJ2-3|TRBD2|16
TGTGCCAGCTCACCGGGACTAGCGGGAACCACAGATACGCAGTATTTT
CASSPGLAGTTDTQYF
>TRBV27|few|TRBJ2-1|-|13
TGTGCCAGCAGTTTAATAAGGGCAAATGAGCAGTTCTTC
CASSLIRANEQFF
>TRBV7-2|-|TRBJ2-3|-|13
TGTGCCAGCAGCTTCCAAGGGACAGATACGCAGTATTTT
CASSFQGTDTQYF